What follows are 3 T cell receptor beta chains derived from one specimen sequenced in a study of Graves' ophthalmopathy and Graves' hyperthyroidism. RNA transcripts yielded amplified TCR beta CDR3 regions. In the first round, RT-PCR was carried out with HTBI primers, and a multiplex PCR formed the second round. Using its own MiXCR run on the multiplex PCR reads, TCRdb lists one record per CDR3 protein. Found here are about 500,000 distinct CDR3 sequences, 14% of them singletons; the top ten hold 9.8%. Sequencing was carried out using blood. The receptor set was obtained from a woman in her 30s with Graves' ophthalmopathy.

Many counts were recorded for this clonotype. The chain couples TRBV7-6 to TRBJ2-7; D uncertain. The CDR3 sequence is 14 residues long. The ends were cut back, 1 base at V and 3 bases at J, with 10 bases in the middle. CDR1 SGHVS and CDR2 FNYEAQ come from the germline V gene. The CDR3 sequence is CASSLEGRFYEQYF. The DNA of the CDR3 is TGTGCCAGCAGCTTAGAGGGCAGGTTCTACGAGCAGTACTTC.

At least ten counts were recorded for this clonotype. The J gene is TRBJ1-3, the V gene TRBV7-2; D not resolved. V was clipped by 1 base and J by 0 bases, with 7 bases between them. Germline CDR1 SGHTA, CDR2 FQGNSA. The CDR3 has 15 residues. Written as DNA, the CDR3 is TGTGCCAGCAGCTTAGTAGCGAGCTCTGGAAACACCATATATTTT. Protein: CASSLVASSGNTIYF.

This clonotype was counted ten times or more. The DNA of the CDR3 is TGCAGTGCTAGAGTTAGCGGCAGGGGGGAGACCCAGTACTTC. Translating gives CSARVSGRGETQYF. The chain recombines TRBV20-1 with TRBJ2-5; the D gene is possibly TRBD1 (7 bases). Per germline, CDR1 DFQATT and CDR2 SNEGSKA (reference sequence). The V end was cut by 1 base, the J end by 5 bases, with 14 bases between. This CDR3 region has 14 residues.